This T cell receptor (beta chain) was profiled in a study of T cell repertoires in cytomegalovirus infection. This clonotype was recorded a few times. TCRdb passed the reads through MiXCR, listing each CDR3 protein once. The table has under 300,000 distinct CDR3 sequences, about 18% seen once. Sample: CD8+ T cells from PBMCs. The TCR originated in a human donor in good health (CMV status not recorded). Some clones in this sample may be carry-over from other donors' samples.

The CDR3, as DNA: TGCAGTGCTAGACGGTGGGGCTCTAGCACAGATACGCAGTATTTT. It specifies CSARRWGSSTDTQYF. The J gene is TRBJ2-3, the V gene TRBV20-1, with a tentative D call TRBD1 (5 bases). CDR1 DFQATT and CDR2 SNEGSKA come from the germline V gene (reference sequence). Between the trimmed V and J ends, which lost 2 bases and 0 bases, there was a span of 12 bases. The length of the CDR3 is 15 residues.